This TCR beta chain was documented in a study of T cell changes during pregnancy in multiple sclerosis. Clones were sequenced by immunoSEQ multiplex PCR, and TCRdb holds only the in-frame ones, with some missing. This sample carries roughly 40,000 clones, approximately 92% of them seen once, and the ten largest clones take around 1.3%. The germline V gene encodes CDR1 LGHNT and CDR2 FRNRAP. V was clipped by 2 bases and J by 4 bases; unmatched bases: 13. The CDR3 is 18 residues long. This TCR derives from a female donor with multiple sclerosis, enrolled in a pregnancy study. The J gene is TRBJ2-7, the V gene TRBV12-5; 11 nucleotides agree with TRBD2. Sequencing used peripheral blood, obtained before pregnancy. DNA for the CDR3: TGTGCTAGTGGTTTGCTTTACCCCTTAGCGGGAGGGAAGTACGAGCAGTACTTC. Translated: CASGLLYPLAGGKYEQYF.